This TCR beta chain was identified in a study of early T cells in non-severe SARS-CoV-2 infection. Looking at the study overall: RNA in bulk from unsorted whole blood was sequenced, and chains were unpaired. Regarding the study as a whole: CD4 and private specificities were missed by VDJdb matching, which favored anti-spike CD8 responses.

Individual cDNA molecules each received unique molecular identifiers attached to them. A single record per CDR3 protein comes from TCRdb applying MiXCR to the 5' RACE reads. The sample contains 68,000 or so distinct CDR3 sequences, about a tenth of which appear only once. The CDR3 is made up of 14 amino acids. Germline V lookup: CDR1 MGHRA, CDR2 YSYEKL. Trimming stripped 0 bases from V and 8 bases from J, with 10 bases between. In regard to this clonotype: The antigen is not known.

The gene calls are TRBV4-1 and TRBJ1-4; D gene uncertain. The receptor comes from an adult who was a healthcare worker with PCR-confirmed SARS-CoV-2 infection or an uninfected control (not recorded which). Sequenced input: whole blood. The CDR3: CASSQDPDPEKLFF. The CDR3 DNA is TGCGCCAGCAGCCAAGATCCAGACCCAGAAAAACTGTTTTTT.